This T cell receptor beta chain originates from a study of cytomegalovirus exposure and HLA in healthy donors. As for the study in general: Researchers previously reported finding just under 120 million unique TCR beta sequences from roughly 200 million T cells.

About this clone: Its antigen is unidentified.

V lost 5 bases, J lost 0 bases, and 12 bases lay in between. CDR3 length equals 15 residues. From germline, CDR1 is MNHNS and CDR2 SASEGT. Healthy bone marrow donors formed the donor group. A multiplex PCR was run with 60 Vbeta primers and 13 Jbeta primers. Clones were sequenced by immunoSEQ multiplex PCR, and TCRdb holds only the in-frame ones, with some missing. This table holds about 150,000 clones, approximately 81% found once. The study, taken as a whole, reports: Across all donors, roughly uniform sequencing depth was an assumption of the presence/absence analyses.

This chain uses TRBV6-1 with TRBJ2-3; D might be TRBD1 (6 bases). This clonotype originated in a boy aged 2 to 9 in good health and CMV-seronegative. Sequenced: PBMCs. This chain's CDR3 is CASSLQGASTDTQYF. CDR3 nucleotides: TGTGCCAGCAGTTTACAGGGAGCTAGCACAGATACGCAGTATTTT.